This T cell receptor (beta chain) was found in a study of shared clonotypes between healthy human individuals. TCRdb keeps only in-frame clones here, not all; method: immunoSEQ multiplex PCR. The data show about 820,000 clones, 90% to 95% seen once. The CDR3 covers 15 residues. Per the germline V gene, CDR1 is MDHEN and CDR2 is SYDVKM. The V segment lost 3 bases and the J segment 8 bases; nucleotides outside the gene matches: 7. Only CD45RO-negative cells positively selected for CCR7 counted as naive CD8 cells, so terminally differentiated effector memory CD45RA+ cells were excluded. The origin of this receptor is a man aged 25-40 years in good health. The rearrangement joins TRBV28 to TRBJ2-1; 10 bases are shared with TRBD2. Sequencing input: naive CD8+ T cells sorted from blood. The CDR3 DNA sequence: TGTGCCAGCAGTTTCCAGATCGGACTAGCGGATGAGCAGTTCTTC. Translating gives CASSFQIGLADEQFF. Full variable domain (remainder filled in from reference TRBV28 and TRBJ2-1): DVKVTQSSRYLVKRTGEKVFLECVQDMDHENMFWYRQDPGLGLRLIYFSYDVKMKEKGDIPEGYSVSREKKERFSLILESASTNQTSMYLCASSFQIGLADEQFFGPGTRLTVL.